This TCR beta chain is drawn from a study of blood T cell repertoires in COVID-19 (dated by TCRdb to about 2020). About the full investigation: Collaborator samples came from the United States, Italy and Spain and covered acute and convalescent phases of COVID-19. The prospective study material was composed of cDNA or gDNA derived from T cells, B-cell-depleted T cells, or PBMCs. Deeply sampled blood TCRbeta repertoires from subjects exposed to, actively infected with, or recovered from COVID-19 were included in the dataset. The repertoires were made available in a free public database intended to serve as a resource for research on the immune response to SARS-CoV-2. The samples were drawn from two sources: the first 160 participants of the ongoing ImmuneRACE study, and 1,000 to 1,500 subjects contributed by 6 global collaborators. Sample metadata almost always included a de-identified subject ID, COVID-19 status, age in years and sex. Where HLA class I and class II types were available, the types were taken from metadata supplied by the sample provider, not from assay-based typing. The paper's findings and limits, for the study overall: The quantity of clinical and demographic metadata differed by source and by participant and was supplied without curation.

The immunoSEQ Assay, a bias-controlled multiplex PCR, was used to amplify TCRbeta CDR3 regions from genomic DNA. As for how the authors treated the data: The number of nucleated cells in each sample was estimated by amplification of reference gene primers within the assay. Sequence reads were collapsed and filtered to measure the absolute abundance of every unique TCRbeta CDR3 rearrangement. For each sample, productive Simpson clonality was calculated by taking the square root of Simpson's diversity index across productive rearrangements. TCRdb retrieved this table from immuneACCESS and kept in-frame rearrangements only. Not all clones are present; in checked studies, unresolved V genes account for under half, and no reason is known for the remainder. D and trimming come from the DNA, and the V and J calls and clone size come from that table. This sample holds about 210,000 clones; almost 85% were observed only once. Of the sample, more than 10% is held by the ten largest clones.

Compared with germline, V lacks 0 bases and J lacks 6 bases; bases without a gene match: 10. The germline V gene provides CDR1 SNHLY and CDR2 FYNNEI. Taken from cysteine to phenylalanine, the CDR3 has 17 residues. Only CDR3 DNA is held: 51 bases, read in frame from base 1. Collaborating institutions collected whole blood in K2EDTA tubes following their own protocols. For TCRbeta analysis, collaborators shipped samples as frozen whole blood, isolated PBMCs, or DNA extracted from either of those sample types. As to this clone: Its antigen is still unknown. Base qualities are not recorded, but no much larger clone differs from it by a single base.

Here the chain combines TRBV2 and TRBJ2-1; a stretch of 8 junction bases matches TRBD2. This receptor was identified in a woman aged 40 to 50 with acute or convalescent COVID-19. Sequenced material: peripheral blood. The DNA is TGTGCCAGCAGTGAAGCGCTTCCGGGGGGGGCCCTCAATGAGCAGTTCTTC. It translates as CASSEALPGGALNEQFF.